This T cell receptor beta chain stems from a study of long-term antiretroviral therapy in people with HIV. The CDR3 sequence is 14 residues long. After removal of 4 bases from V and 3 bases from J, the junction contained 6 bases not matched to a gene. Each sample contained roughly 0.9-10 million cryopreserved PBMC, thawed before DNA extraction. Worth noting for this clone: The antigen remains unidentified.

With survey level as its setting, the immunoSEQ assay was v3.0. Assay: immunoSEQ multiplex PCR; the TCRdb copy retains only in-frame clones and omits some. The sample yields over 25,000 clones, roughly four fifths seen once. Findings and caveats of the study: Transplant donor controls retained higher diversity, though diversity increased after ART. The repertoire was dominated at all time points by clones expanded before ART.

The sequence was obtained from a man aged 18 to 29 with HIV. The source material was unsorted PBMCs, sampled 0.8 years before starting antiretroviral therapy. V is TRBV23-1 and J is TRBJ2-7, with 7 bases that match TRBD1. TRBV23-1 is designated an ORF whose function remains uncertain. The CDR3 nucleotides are TGCGCCAGCAGTCCAATGGACAGGAGCTACGAGCAGTACTTC. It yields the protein CASSPMDRSYEQYF.